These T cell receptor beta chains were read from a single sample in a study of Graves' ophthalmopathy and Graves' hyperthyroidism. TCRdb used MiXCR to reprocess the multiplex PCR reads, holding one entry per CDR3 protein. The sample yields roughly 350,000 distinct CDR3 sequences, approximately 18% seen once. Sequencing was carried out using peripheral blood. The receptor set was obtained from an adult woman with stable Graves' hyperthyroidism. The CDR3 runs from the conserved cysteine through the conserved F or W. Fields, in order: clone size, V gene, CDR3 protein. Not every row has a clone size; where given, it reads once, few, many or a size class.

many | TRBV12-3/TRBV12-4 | CASSFESGGGNTIYF
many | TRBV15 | CATSALLAGGGGIQYF
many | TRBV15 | CATSRDPAGGSEAFF
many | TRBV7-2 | CASSFAGPRSYTF
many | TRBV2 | CASSAAGTVIAETQYF
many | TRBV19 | CASRRQGRGDTEAFF
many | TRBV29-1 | CSAYAGSETQYF
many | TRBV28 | CASLRSEISGSETQYF
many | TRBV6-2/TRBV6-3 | CASSYSVFRPAYEQYF
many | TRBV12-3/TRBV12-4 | CASSRGVLAFF
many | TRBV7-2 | CASIDRPPTYNMNTEAFF
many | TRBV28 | CASTYQSQPQHF
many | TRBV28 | CASSLFGTGVNQPQHF
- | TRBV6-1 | CASSETPRGSNQPQHF
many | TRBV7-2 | CASSFNREETQYF
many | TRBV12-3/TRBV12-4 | CASSLVGALPGELFF
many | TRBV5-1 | CASSLDGANNQPQHF
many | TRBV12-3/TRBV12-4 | CVSSDGTVETQYF
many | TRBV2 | CASSERGFGTEAFF
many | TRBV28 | CASSLVFGPGQATYEQYF
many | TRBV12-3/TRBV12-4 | CASSLGTAGGPGTGELFF
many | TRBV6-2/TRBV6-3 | CASTHRGQPQHF
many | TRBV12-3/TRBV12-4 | CASSAPGTPGARGYTF
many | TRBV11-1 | CASRRTLATGPEANYGYTF
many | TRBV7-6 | CASSLASLRTTNTGELFF
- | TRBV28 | CASSRDRTPTQYF
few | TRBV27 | CASSSRRGTYNSPLHF
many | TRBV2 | CASSEDSTPMQPQHF
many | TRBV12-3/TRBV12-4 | CASSLANQETQYF
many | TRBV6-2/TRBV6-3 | CASSPGQAEAFF
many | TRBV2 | CASRKDRGPLGNTIYF
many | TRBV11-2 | CASSVLDRSEQYF
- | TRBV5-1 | CASSLQQGEGRQTQYF
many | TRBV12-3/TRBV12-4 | CASSSGRRERETQYF
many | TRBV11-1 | CASSLAGTSGRRTDTQYF
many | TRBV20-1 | CSAQTWDRVDGTEAFF
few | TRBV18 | CASSRRSGASSYEQYF
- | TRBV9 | CASSVGTGDTEAFF
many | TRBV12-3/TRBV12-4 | CASSFGTYEQYF
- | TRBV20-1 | CSASGTGTGNSPLHF
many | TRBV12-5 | CASGQDRGTYEQYF
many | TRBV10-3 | CAISASRYTGELFF